Each of the 17 T cell receptor beta chains below was sequenced from the same sample in a study of T cells after posttransplantation cyclophosphamide. Sequencing was performed with immunoSEQ multiplex PCR; in TCRdb, only in-frame clones are kept and a portion is missing. The sample consists of about 31,000 clones, 80% to 95% of them appearing once. The naive gate required viable CD3+CD4+ or CD3+CD8+ cells with CCR7+CD45RA+CD45RO-CD95-CD27+CD28+ phenotype. Sequenced input: naive CD4+ T cells sorted from PBMCs. Every receptor here comes from a woman aged 55-70 years in good health, CMV-negative, and a related stem cell transplant donor.

The rearrangement uses TRBV20-1 and TRBJ2-1; D unclear. The germline CDR1 and CDR2 sequences are DFQATT and SNEGSKA (reference sequence). The V and J ends lost 3 bases and 8 bases respectively, with 5 bases between them. There are 10 residues in the CDR3. CDR3 protein: CSASGDEQFF. As DNA, the CDR3 is TGCAGTGCTAGCGGAGATGAGCAGTTCTTC.

This chain links TRBV19 with TRBJ2-5; 12 bases match TRBD2. In germline, CDR1 is LNHDA, CDR2 SQIVND (reference sequence). Trimming cost V 4 bases and J 5 bases; bases outside gene matches: 14. The CDR3 has 18 residues. The DNA for the CDR3 is TGTGCCAGTAGTACCCGGACTAGCGGGACCCGGCGGGGGGAGACCCAGTACTTC. Amino acid sequence: CASSTRTSGTRRGETQYF.

The chain joins TRBV19 to TRBJ1-5, with 7 bases identical to TRBD1. Germline lookup yields CDR1 LNHDA and CDR2 SQIVND (reference sequence). Trimming took 6 bases from V and 0 from J; bases not matched to a gene: 5. There are 15 residues in the CDR3. CDR3 in amino acids: CASRGQAYSNQPQHF. CDR3 DNA: TGTGCCAGTAGAGGACAGGCCTATAGCAATCAGCCCCAGCATTTT. The full variable domain, in which reference TRBV19 and TRBJ1-5 provide the parts outside the CDR3, is DGGITQSPKYLFRKEGQNVTLSCEQNLNHDAMYWYRQDPGQGLRLIYYSQIVNDFQKGDIAEGYSVSREKKESFPLTVTSAQKNPTAFYLCASRGQAYSNQPQHFGDGTRLSIL.

This chain joins TRBV6-5 and TRBJ2-3; TRBD2 might be the D (5 bases). Germline V CDR1 and CDR2: MNHEY, SVGAGI. V was clipped by 1 base and J by 4 bases, with 12 bases between them. CDR3 length: 15 amino acids. The CDR3 here is CASSYLARTPDTQYF. CDR3 nucleotides: TGTGCCAGCAGTTACTTAGCGCGGACGCCAGATACGCAGTATTTT.

The genes are TRBV28 and TRBJ2-7, with no clear D. The germline CDR1 and CDR2 sequences are MDHEN and SYDVKM. V was pared by 6 bases and J by 4 bases, with 13 bases between. There are 13 residues in the CDR3. The CDR3 protein is CASSLPQAYEQYF. For the CDR3, the DNA is TGTGCCAGCAGCCTCCCTCAGGCTTACGAGCAGTACTTC.

The chain uses TRBV6-5 and TRBJ2-7; 7 bases match TRBD1. V shed 6 bases, J shed 0 bases, and the junction held 5 bases outside the gene matches. Germline V lookup: CDR1 MNHEY, CDR2 SVGAGI. The CDR3 is 14 amino acids. CDR3 region: CASRRTGSSYEQYF. The CDR3 nucleotides read TGTGCCAGCAGGCGGACAGGCAGCTCCTACGAGCAGTACTTC.

The chain joins TRBV4-3 to TRBJ1-4; no firm D call. V was shortened by 0 bases and J by 4 bases, with 24 bases between the two germline ends. Germline lookup yields CDR1 LGHNA and CDR2 YSLEER. The CDR3 runs 20 residues. CDR3 coding DNA: TGCGCCAGCAGCCAAGAACCTCGCGGATCCAATATATTGAGTAATGAAAAACTGTTTTTT. Translation gives CASSQEPRGSNILSNEKLFF.

The CDR3, as DNA: TGTGCCAGCAGCGTCAGAATAGCGGGGGGCTCGAACAATGAGCAGTTCTTC. Its translation: CASSVRIAGGSNNEQFF. This chain links TRBV9 with TRBJ2-1; 10 nucleotides agree with TRBD2. The CDR3 consists of 17 residues. The V gene end was trimmed by 2 bases and the J gene end by 5 bases; junction bases not matched to a gene: 10. CDR1 is SGDLS, CDR2 YYNGEE, per germline.

The chain recombines TRBV7-3 with TRBJ1-1, with D unclear. The CDR3 has 13 amino acids. The germline V and J ends were trimmed by 7 bases and 1 base, with 10 bases remaining between them. CDR1 and CDR2 from the germline V gene are SGHTA and FQGTGA. The DNA for the CDR3 is TGTGCCAGCAAGGAACAGCCGAACACTGAAGCTTTCTTT. It codes for CASKEQPNTEAFF.

The rearrangement joins TRBV19 to TRBJ1-4; 7 bases align to TRBD1. Germline V gene sequence: CDR1 LNHDA, CDR2 SQIVND (reference sequence). Losses at the gene ends were 5 bases for V and 10 bases for J; bases not matched to a gene: 7. The CDR3 totals 13 residues. The CDR3: CASSGRGFGKLFF. The CDR3, as DNA: TGTGCCAGTAGTGGCAGGGGGTTTGGAAAACTGTTTTTT.

V usage is TRBV9 and J usage is TRBJ1-1; D possibly corresponds to TRBD1 (6 bases). CDR1 is SGDLS, CDR2 YYNGEE, per germline. CDR3 length: 14 amino acids. The V end was cut by 4 bases, the J end by 6 bases, with 16 bases between. The CDR3 nucleotides read TGTGCCAGCAGCCCACAACAGGGTTTTCCTGAAGCTTTCTTT. Protein: CASSPQQGFPEAFF.

The chain has TRBV28 and TRBJ1-2; D gene uncertain. CDR1 and CDR2 (germline): MDHEN, SYDVKM. The CDR3 is 11 residues long. The germline V and J ends were trimmed by 2 bases and 11 bases, with 9 bases remaining between them. As DNA, the CDR3 is TGTGCCAGCAGTTTAGAGTCCTTTTACACCTTC. This translates into CASSLESFYTF.

The CDR3 protein is CASSPGWDTSYEQYF. The CDR3 nucleotides are TGTGCCAGCAGCCCAGGATGGGACACTTCCTACGAGCAGTACTTC. The V gene is TRBV11-2, the J gene TRBJ2-7, with a possible D match to TRBD1 (6 bases). V was trimmed by 5 bases and J by 1 base, leaving 15 bases between them. The length of the CDR3 is 15 residues. Germline V gene sequence: CDR1 SGHAT, CDR2 FQNNGV.

The rearrangement joins TRBV5-1 to TRBJ2-1, with TRBD2 matching over 7 bases. Germline lookup yields CDR1 SGHRS and CDR2 YFSETQ. V gave up 0 bases and J gave up 8 bases; unmatched junction bases: 8. The CDR3 has 15 residues. The CDR3 bases are TGCGCCAGCAGCTTGGGGAATCTTGGGGGGGATGAGCAGTTCTTC. It translates to CASSLGNLGGDEQFF. The full variable domain, with the rest looked up from reference TRBV5-1 and TRBJ2-1, is KAGVTQTPRYLIKTRGQQVTLSCSPISGHRSVSWYQQTPGQGLQFLFEYFSETQRNKGNFPGRFSGRQFSNSRSEMNVSTLELGDSALYLCASSLGNLGGDEQFFGPGTRLTVL.

The V call is TRBV20-1, the J call TRBJ2-1, with 7 nucleotides matching TRBD2. Germline V lookup: CDR1 DFQATT, CDR2 SNEGSKA (reference sequence). The V and J ends lost 7 bases and 10 bases, in that order; junction bases with no gene match: 7. The CDR3 is made up of 11 amino acids. The CDR3 here is CSVKGGIEQFF. CDR3 nucleotides: TGCAGTGTAAAGGGAGGGATCGAGCAGTTCTTC.

This clone was detected once. Sequence at one end of the junction differs from germline and may be a read error. V usage is TRBV6-1 and J usage is TRBJ2-2; TRBD1 aligns across 10 bases. The length of the CDR3 is 14 residues. The germline gives CDR1 MNHNS, CDR2 SASEGT. CDR3 nucleotide sequence: TGTGCCAGCAGGGGACAGGGGAACACCAGGGAGCTGTTTTTT. Translating gives CASRGQGNTRELFF.

V usage is TRBV27 and J usage is TRBJ2-7, with TRBD1 matching over 11 bases. V shed 2 bases, J shed 9 bases, and the junction held 6 bases outside the gene matches. CDR3 length: 14 amino acids. Germline V gene sequence: CDR1 MNHEY, CDR2 SMNVEV (reference sequence). This CDR3 reads CASSLGDRGSGQYF. As DNA, the CDR3 is TGTGCCAGCAGTTTAGGGGACAGGGGGTCAGGGCAGTACTTC.